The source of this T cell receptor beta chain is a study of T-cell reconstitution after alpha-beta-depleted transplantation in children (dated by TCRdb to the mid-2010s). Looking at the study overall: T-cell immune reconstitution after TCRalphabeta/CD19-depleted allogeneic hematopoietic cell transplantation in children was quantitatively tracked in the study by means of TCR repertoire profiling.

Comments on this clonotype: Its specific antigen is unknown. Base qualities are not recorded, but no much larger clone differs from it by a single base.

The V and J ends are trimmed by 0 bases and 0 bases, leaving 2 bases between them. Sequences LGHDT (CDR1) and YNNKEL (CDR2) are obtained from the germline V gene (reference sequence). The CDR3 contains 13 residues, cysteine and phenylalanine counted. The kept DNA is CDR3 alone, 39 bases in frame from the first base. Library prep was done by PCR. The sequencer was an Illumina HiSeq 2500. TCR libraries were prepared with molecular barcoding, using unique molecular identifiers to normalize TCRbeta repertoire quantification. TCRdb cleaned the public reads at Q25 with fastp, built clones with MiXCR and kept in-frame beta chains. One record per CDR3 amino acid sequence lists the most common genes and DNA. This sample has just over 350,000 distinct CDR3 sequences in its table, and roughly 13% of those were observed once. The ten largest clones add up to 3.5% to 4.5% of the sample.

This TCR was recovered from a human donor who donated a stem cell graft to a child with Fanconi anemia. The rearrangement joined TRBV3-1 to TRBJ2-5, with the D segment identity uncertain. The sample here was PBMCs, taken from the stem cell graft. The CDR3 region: CASSQDDQETQYF. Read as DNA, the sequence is TGTGCCAGCAGCCAAGATGACCAAGAGACCCAGTACTTC.